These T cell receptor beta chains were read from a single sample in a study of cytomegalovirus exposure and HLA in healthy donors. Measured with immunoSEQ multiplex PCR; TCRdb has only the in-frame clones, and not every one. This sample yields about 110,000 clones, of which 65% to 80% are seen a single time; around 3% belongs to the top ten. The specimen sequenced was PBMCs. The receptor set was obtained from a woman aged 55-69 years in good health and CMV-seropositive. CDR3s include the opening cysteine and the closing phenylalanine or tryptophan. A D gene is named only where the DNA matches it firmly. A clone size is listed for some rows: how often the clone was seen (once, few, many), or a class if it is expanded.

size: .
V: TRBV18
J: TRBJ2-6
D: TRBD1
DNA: TGTGCCAGCTCACCAATCGACAGGGCTGGGGCCAACGTCCTGACTTTC
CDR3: CASSPIDRAGANVLTF

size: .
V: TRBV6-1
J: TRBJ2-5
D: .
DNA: TGTGCCAGCAGTGAAGTACAGGTTACCGGACCCCAGTACTTC
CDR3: CASSEVQVTGPQYF

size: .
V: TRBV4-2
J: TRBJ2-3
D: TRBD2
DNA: TGTGCCAGCAGCCAAGACCCCGGGAGGACTAGCGCAGATACGCAGTATTTT
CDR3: CASSQDPGRTSADTQYF

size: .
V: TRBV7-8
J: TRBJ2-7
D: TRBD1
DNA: TGTGCCAGCAGCCCCGGGACAGGGGGTTCCTACGAGCAGTACTTC
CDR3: CASSPGTGGSYEQYF

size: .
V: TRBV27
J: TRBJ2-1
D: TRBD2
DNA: TGTGCCAGCAGATCCGGGACTAGCGGGATTGATGAGCAGTTCTTC
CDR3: CASRSGTSGIDEQFF

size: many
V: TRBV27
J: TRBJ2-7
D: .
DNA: TGTGCCAGCAGCCTCCGAGGGGGTGAGCAGTACTTC
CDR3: CASSLRGGEQYF

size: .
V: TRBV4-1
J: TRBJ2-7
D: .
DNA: TGCGCCAGCAGCCAAGTGGAAACAGCTACCTACGAGCAGTACTTC
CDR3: CASSQVETATYEQYF

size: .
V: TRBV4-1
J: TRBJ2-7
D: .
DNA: TGCGCCAGCAGCCAGAGGGAGGTTACCTACGAGCAGTACTTC
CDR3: CASSQREVTYEQYF

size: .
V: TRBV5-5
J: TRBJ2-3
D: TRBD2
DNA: TGTGCCAGCGACTCTTTATGGATAGCGGGAGTTCGAGGCACAGATACGCAGTATTTT
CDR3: CASDSLWIAGVRGTDTQYF

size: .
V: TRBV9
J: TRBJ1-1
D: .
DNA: TGTGCCAGCAGCCTTCTGCCAAGGTTACGCGGGGCTTTCTTT
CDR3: CASSLLPRLRGAFF

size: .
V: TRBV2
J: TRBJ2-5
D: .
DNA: TGTGCCAGCAGTTCAAAAGAGACCCAGTACTTC
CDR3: CASSSKETQYF

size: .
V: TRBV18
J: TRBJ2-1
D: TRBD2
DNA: TGTGCCAGCTCAACCGGGACTAGCGGGTACAATGAGCAGTTCTTC
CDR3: CASSTGTSGYNEQFF

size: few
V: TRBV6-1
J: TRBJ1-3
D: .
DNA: TGTGCCAGCAGTGATTCGGGGGATGGCGGAAACACCATATATTTT
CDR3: CASSDSGDGGNTIYF

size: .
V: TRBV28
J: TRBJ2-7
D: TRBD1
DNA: TGTGCCAGCAGTTTAGCCGGGACAGGTTTAAACGAGCAGTACTTC
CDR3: CASSLAGTGLNEQYF

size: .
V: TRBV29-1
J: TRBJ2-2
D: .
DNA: TGCAGCGTCGGACGGGACTTCAACACCGGGGAGCTGTTTTTT
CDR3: CSVGRDFNTGELFF

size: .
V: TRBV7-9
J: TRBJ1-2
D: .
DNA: TGTGCCAGCAGCCCCACTAGGAATGGCTACACCTTC
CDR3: CASSPTRNGYTF

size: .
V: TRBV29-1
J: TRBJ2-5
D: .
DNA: TGCAGCGTTGTGGGCCAGATACAAGAGACCCAGTACTTC
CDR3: CSVVGQIQETQYF

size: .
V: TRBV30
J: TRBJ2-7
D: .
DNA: TGTGCCTGGAGCGCGGGGTACGAGCAGTACTTC
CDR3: CAWSAGYEQYF

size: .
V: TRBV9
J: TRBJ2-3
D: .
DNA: TGTGCCAGCAGCCCTAGGCTAGGGGAAGGCACAGATACGCAGTATTTT
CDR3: CASSPRLGEGTDTQYF

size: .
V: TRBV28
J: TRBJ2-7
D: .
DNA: TGTGCCAGCATGGTTCGAGGCTACACCTACGAGCAGTACTTC
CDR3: CASMVRGYTYEQYF

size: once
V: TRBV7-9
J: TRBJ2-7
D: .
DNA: TGTGCCAGCAGCTTAGTGAGCCTTACCTACGAGCAGTACTTC
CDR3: CASSLVSLTYEQYF

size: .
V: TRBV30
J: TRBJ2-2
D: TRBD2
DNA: TGTGCCTGCGGGAGGAGGGTAGCGAACACCGGGGAGCTGTTTTTT
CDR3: CACGRRVANTGELFF

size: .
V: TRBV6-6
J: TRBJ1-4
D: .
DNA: TGTGCCAGCAGCCGATGGGAGGATGAAAAACTGTTTTTT
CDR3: CASSRWEDEKLFF

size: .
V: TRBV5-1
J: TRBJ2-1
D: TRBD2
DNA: TGCGCCAGCACCATAGCGGGAGGGATATCCTACAATGAGCAGTTCTTC
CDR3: CASTIAGGISYNEQFF

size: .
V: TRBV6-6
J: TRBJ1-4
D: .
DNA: TGTGCCAGCAACCGACAGTCAACTAATGAAAAACTGTTTTTT
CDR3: CASNRQSTNEKLFF

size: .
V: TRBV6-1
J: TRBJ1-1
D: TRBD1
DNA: TGTGCCAGCACTGAACAGGGGGCAGGTACTGAAGCTTTCTTT
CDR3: CASTEQGAGTEAFF

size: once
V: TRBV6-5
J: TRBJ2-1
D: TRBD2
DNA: TGTGCCAGCAGCCGGACTAGCGGAACCTACAATGAGCAGTTCTTC
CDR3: CASSRTSGTYNEQFF

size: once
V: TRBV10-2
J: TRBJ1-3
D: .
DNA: TGCGCCAGCAGCACCGGGGGGAGCTCTGGAAACACCATATATTTT
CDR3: CASSTGGSSGNTIYF

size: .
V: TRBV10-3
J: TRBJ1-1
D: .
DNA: TGTGCCATCAGTGGGGGTCGGCAGGGTCAAATGAACACTGAAGCTTTCTTT
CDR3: CAISGGRQGQMNTEAFF

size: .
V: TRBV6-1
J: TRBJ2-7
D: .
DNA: TGTGCCAGCAGTGAAGCATTGGGTACGACTACCTACGAGCAGTACTTC
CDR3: CASSEALGTTTYEQYF

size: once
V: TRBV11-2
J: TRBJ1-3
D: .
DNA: TGTGCCAGCAGCTTAACGGTATTTGGAAACACCATATATTTT
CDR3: CASSLTVFGNTIYF

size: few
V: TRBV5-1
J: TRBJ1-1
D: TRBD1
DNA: TGCGCCAGCAGCTTAAGGACAGGGGGAACTGAAGCTTTCTTT
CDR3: CASSLRTGGTEAFF

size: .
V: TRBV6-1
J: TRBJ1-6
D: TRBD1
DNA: TGTGCCAGCAGCGCCGGGACAGGGTTCAATTCACCCCTCCACTTT
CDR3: CASSAGTGFNSPLHF

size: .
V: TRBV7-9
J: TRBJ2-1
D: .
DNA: TGTGCCAGCAGGTCAGGTTCCGGCAATGAGCAGTTCTTC
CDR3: CASRSGSGNEQFF

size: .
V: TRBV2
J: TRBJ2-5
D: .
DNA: TGTGCCAGCAGTGAATTGGCAGGGCAAGAGACCCAGTACTTC
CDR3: CASSELAGQETQYF

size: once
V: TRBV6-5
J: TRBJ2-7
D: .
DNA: TGTGCCAGCAGTTTACAGGGAGATCCCTCCTACGAGCAGTACTTC
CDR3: CASSLQGDPSYEQYF

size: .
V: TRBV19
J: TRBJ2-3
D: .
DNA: TGTGCCAGTAGTATTACTAGCAGTCCAGATACGCAGTATTTT
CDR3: CASSITSSPDTQYF

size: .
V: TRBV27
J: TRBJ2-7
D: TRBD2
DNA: TGTGCCAGCAGTTTTTGGGTAGCGGGATCGGTCGAGCAGTACTTC
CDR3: CASSFWVAGSVEQYF

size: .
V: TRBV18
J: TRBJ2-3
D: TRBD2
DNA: TGTGCCAGCTCACCAGGTACTAGCGGCACAGATACGCAGTATTTT
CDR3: CASSPGTSGTDTQYF

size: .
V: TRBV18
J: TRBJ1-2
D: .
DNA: TGTGCCAGCTCACCCGGACAAGGGGATGGCTACACCTTC
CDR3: CASSPGQGDGYTF

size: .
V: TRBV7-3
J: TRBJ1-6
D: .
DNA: TGTGCCAGCAGCTTAGCCGGGGGTTCGAATTCACCCCTCCACTTT
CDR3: CASSLAGGSNSPLHF